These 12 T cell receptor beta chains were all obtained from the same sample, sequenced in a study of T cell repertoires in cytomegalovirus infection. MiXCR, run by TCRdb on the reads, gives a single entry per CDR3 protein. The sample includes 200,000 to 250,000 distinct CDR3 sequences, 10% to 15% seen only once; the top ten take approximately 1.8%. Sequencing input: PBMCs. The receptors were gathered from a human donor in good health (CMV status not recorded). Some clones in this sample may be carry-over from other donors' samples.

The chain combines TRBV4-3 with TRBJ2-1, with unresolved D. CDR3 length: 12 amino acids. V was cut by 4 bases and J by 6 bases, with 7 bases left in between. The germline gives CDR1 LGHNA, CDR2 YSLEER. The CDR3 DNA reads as TGCGCCAGCAGCCCAGTCCGCAATGAGCAGTTCTTC. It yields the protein CASSPVRNEQFF.

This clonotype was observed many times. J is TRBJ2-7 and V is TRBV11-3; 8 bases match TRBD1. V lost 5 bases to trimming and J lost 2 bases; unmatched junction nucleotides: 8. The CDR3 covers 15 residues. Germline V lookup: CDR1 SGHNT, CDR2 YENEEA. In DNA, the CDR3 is TGTGCCAGCAGCAGAGGACAGGGCGAGACCTACGAGCAGTACTTC. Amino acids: CASSRGQGETYEQYF.

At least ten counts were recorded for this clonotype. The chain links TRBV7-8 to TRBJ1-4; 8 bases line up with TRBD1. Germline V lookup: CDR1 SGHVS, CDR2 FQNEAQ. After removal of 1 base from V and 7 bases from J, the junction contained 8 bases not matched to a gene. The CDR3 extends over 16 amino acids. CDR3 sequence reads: CASSLGPDRAVEKLFF. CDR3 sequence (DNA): TGTGCCAGCAGCTTAGGGCCGGACAGGGCGGTTGAAAAACTGTTTTTT.

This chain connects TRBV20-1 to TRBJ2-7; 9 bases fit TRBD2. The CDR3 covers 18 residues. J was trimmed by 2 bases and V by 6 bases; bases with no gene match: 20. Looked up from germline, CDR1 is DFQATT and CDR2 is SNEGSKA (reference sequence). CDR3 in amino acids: CSAPRAGGLAGPAYEQYF. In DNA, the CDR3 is TGCAGTGCCCCAAGGGCCGGGGGTCTAGCGGGACCTGCCTACGAGCAGTACTTC.

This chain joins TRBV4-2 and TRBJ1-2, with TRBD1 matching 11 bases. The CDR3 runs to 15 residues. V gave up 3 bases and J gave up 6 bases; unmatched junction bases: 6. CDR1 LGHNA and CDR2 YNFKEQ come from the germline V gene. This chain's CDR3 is CASSQEPDRGHGYTF. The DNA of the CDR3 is TGTGCCAGCAGCCAGGAACCGGACAGGGGGCATGGCTACACCTTC.

CDR3: CATLQGTPAYEQYF. DNA of the CDR3: TGTGCCACCCTACAGGGGACACCTGCCTACGAGCAGTACTTC. The chain joins TRBV28 to TRBJ2-7, with TRBD1 matching 7 bases. In germline, CDR1 is MDHEN, CDR2 SYDVKM. Trimming at V came to 10 bases and at J to 2 bases, leaving 11 bases not matched to a gene. This CDR3 region has 14 residues. The full variable domain, completed using reference TRBV28 and TRBJ2-7, is DVKVTQSSRYLVKRTGEKVFLECVQDMDHENMFWYRQDPGLGLRLIYFSYDVKMKEKGDIPEGYSVSREKKERFSLILESASTNQTSMYLCATLQGTPAYEQYFGPGTRLTVT.

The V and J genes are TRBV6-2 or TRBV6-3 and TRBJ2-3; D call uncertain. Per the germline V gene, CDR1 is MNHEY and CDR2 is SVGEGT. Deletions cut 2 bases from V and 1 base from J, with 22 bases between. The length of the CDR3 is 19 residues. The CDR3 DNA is TGTGCCAGCAGTTACACCAGAAACGGCGGAGTAAAGGGCACAGATACGCAGTATTTT. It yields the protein CASSYTRNGGVKGTDTQYF.

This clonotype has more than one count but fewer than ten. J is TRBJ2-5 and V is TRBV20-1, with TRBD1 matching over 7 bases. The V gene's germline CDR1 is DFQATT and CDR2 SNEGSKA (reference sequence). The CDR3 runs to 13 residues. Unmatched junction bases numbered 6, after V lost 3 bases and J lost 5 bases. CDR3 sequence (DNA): TGCAGTGCTAGGGCGACAGGGCGGGAGACCCAGTACTTC. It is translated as CSARATGRETQYF.

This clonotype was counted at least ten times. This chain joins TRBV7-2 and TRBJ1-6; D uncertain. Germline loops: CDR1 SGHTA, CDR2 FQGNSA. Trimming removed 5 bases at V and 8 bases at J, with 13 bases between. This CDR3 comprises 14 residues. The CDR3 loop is CASSPLITDSPLHF. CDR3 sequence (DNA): TGTGCCAGCAGCCCCCTGATTACAGATTCACCCCTCCACTTT. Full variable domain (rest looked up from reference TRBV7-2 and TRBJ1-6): GAGVSQSPSNKVTEKGKDVELRCDPISGHTALYWYRQSLGQGLEFLIYFQGNSAPDKSGLPSDRFSAERTGGSVSTLTIQRTQQEDSAVYLCASSPLITDSPLHFGNGTRLTVT.

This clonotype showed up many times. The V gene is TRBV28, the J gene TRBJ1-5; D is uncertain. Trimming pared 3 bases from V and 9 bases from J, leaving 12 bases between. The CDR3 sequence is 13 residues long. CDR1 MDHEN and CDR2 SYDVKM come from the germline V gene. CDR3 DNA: TGTGCCAGCAGTTTGTTGGGGATAAGGCCCCAGCATTTT. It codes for CASSLLGIRPQHF.

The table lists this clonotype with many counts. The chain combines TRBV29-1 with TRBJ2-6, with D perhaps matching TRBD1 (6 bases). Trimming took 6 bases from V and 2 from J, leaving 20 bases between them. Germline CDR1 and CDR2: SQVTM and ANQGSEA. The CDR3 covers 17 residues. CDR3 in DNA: TGCAGCGTGGGGACAACTTCCTTTGGGGCTGGGGCCAACGTCCTGACTTTC. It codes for CSVGTTSFGAGANVLTF. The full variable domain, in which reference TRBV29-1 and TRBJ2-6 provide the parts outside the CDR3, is SAVISQKPSRDICQRGTSLTIQCQVDSQVTMMFWYRQQPGQSLTLIATANQGSEATYESGFVIDKFPISRPNLTFSTLTVSNMSPEDSSIYLCSVGTTSFGAGANVLTFGAGSRLTVL.

CDR3 nucleotides: TGTGCCAGTAGTAGAGCCGGACAGGGGGCAGCTGGGGCCAACGTCCTGACTTTC. Translated: CASSRAGQGAAGANVLTF. This rearrangement joins TRBV19 to TRBJ2-6, with TRBD1 matching over 11 bases. This CDR3 spans 18 amino acids. With 4 bases clipped from V and 2 bases from J, the junction kept 7 bases outside the gene matches. Germline values: CDR1 LNHDA, CDR2 SQIVND (reference sequence).